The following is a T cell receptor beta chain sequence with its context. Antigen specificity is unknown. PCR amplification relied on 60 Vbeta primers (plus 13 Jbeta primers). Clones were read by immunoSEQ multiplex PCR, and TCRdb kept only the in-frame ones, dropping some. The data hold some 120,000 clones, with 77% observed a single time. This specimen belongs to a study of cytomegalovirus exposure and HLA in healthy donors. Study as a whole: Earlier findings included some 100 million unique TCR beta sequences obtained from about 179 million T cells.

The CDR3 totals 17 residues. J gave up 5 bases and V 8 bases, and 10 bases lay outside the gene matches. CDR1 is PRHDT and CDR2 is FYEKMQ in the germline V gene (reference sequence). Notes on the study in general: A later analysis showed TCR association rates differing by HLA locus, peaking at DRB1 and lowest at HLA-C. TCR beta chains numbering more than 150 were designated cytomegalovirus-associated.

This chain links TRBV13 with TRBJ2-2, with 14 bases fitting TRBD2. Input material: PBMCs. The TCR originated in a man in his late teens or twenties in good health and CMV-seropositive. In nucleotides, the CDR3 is TGTGCCAGCCGGCCGCGTGGGACTAGCGGGAGTACCGGGGAGCTGTTTTTT. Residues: CASRPRGTSGSTGELFF.